One and the same sample provided the 7 T cell receptor beta chains below, sequenced in a study of blood T cell repertoires in COVID-19 (dated by TCRdb to 2019 to 2021). Libraries were built with the immunoSEQ multiplex PCR assay. The source is immuneACCESS, and TCRdb retained only in-frame sequences with V and J called. Part of the clones is not carried over; for the studies checked, unresolved V genes explain less than half of this, and the remainder is unexplained. The sample records roughly 340,000 clones, 88% of which are singletons. About 7% of the sample is taken by the ten largest. Sequenced sample: peripheral blood. All receptors derive from a woman in her 70s with COVID-19, enrolled during active disease.

The J gene is TRBJ1-1, the V gene TRBV5-1, with 10 bases lining up with TRBD1. The CDR3 extends over 16 amino acids. Germline lookup yields CDR1 SGHRS and CDR2 YFSETQ. The junction had 8 bases not matched to a gene; V was cut back by 5 bases and J by 1 base. Written as DNA, the CDR3 is TGCGCCAGCAGTTCAGAGACAGGGGGCGCGAACACTGAAGCTTTCTTT. This encodes CASSSETGGANTEAFF. The whole variable domain, remainder taken from reference TRBV5-1 and TRBJ1-1, is KAGVTQTPRYLIKTRGQQVTLSCSPISGHRSVSWYQQTPGQGLQFLFEYFSETQRNKGNFPGRFSGRQFSNSRSEMNVSTLELGDSALYLCASSSETGGANTEAFFGQGTRLTVV.

This sequence joins TRBV11-3 and TRBJ2-3, with D possibly being TRBD2 (6 bases). V lost 5 bases and J 0 bases, leaving 21 bases between the germline ends. This CDR3 contains 18 residues. Germline CDR1 and CDR2: SGHNT and YENEEA. CDR3 coding DNA: TGTGCCAGCAGCCTCCCCGGGATCCGCGCGGGGAGCACAGATACGCAGTATTTT. Translating gives CASSLPGIRAGSTDTQYF. The full variable domain, completed using reference TRBV11-3 and TRBJ2-3, is EAGVVQSPRYKIIEKKQPVAFWCNPISGHNTLYWYLQNLGQGPELLIRYENEEAVDDSQLPKDRFSAERLKGVDSTLKIQPAELGDSAVYLCASSLPGIRAGSTDTQYFGPGTRLTVL.

The chain is built from TRBV5-6 and TRBJ1-2; D remains unclear. Germline CDR1 is SGHDT and CDR2 is YYEEEE. There are 14 residues in the CDR3. With 0 bases removed from V and 0 bases from J, the gap between germline ends came to 6 bases. CDR3 residues: CASSLDSPNYGYTF. Written as DNA, the CDR3 is TGTGCCAGCAGCTTGGACTCTCCTAACTATGGCTACACCTTC.

CDR3 amino acids: CASSDQGAWQPQHF. In nucleotides, the CDR3 is TGTGCCAGCAGTGATCAGGGGGCTTGGCAGCCCCAGCATTTT. V and J are TRBV25-1 and TRBJ1-5; 8 bases are shared with TRBD1. Germline CDR1 reads MGHDK; CDR2 reads SYGVNS. The CDR3 runs 14 residues. J was trimmed by 7 bases and V by 3 bases; bases with no gene match: 5.

The count of this clone is one. The CDR3 DNA sequence: TGTGCCAGCAGTTCGGGACAGGGATGGCGCAATCAGCCCCAGCATTTT. This codes for CASSSGQGWRNQPQHF. The chain combines TRBV5-8 with TRBJ1-5, with 9 bases aligning to TRBD1. The CDR3 runs to 16 residues. Trimming cost V 5 bases and J 2 bases; bases outside gene matches: 8. Germline CDR1 is SGHTS and CDR2 is YDEGEE.

The gene calls are TRBV7-3 and TRBJ1-5, with a possible D match to TRBD1 (6 bases). The CDR3 extends over 14 amino acids. Trimming removed 3 bases at V and 9 bases at J, with 15 bases between. CDR1 is SGHTA and CDR2 is FQGTGA in the germline V gene. The CDR3 loop is CASSFSRTELPQHF. CDR3 sequence (DNA): TGTGCCAGCAGCTTCTCCAGGACAGAATTGCCCCAGCATTTT.

V gene TRBV4-2 combines with J gene TRBJ2-1; no clear D. Per germline, CDR1 LGHNA and CDR2 YNFKEQ. This CDR3 spans 13 amino acids. V was trimmed by 0 bases and J by 5 bases, leaving 5 bases between them. The CDR3: CASSQDPNNEQFF. CDR3 nucleotide sequence: TGTGCCAGCAGCCAAGACCCAAACAATGAGCAGTTCTTC.